The following is a TCR beta chain sequence with its context. The V gene lost 6 bases and the J gene lost 5 bases, with 8 bases spanning the gap. Germline V gene sequence: CDR1 LNHNV, CDR2 YYDKDF (reference sequence). The CDR3 has 12 amino acids. As handled by the study authors: Estimates of nucleated cell counts were drawn from the amplification of reference gene primers. Assay: immunoSEQ multiplex PCR; the TCRdb copy retains only in-frame clones and omits some. The V and J calls and clone size come from that table; D and trimming were worked out from the DNA. The sample yields roughly 260,000 clones, roughly 80% seen once. The data were taken from a study of blood T cell repertoires in COVID-19. As for the study in general: Collection of acute and convalescent COVID-19 samples took place in the United States, Italy and Spain. The cDNA or gDNA used as material had been derived from T cells, B-cell-depleted T cells, or PBMCs.

This clonotype originated in a woman between 40 and 50 years old with active or convalescent COVID-19. The sample comprised peripheral blood. The chain is built from TRBV15 and TRBJ2-4; D is uncertain. The CDR3 nucleotides are TGTGCCACCAGGGGCAGAGAAAACATTCAGTACTTC. This gives the protein CATRGRENIQYF.